This TCR beta chain derives from a study of cytomegalovirus exposure and HLA in healthy donors. PCR primers comprised 60 Vbeta and 13 Jbeta primers. Here immunoSEQ multiplex PCR was the method, and the copy in TCRdb shows in-frame clones only, minus some. Of under 300,000 clones in the sample, around 66% were seen once. This CDR3 has 14 amino acids. V was clipped by 4 bases and J by 10 bases; unmatched bases: 7. Germline CDR1 SNHLY, CDR2 FYNNEI. The sequence derives from a female donor in good health and CMV-seronegative. The sequencing input was PBMCs. The rearrangement uses TRBV2 and TRBJ1-4, with 9 bases lining up with TRBD1. The CDR3 DNA reads as TGTGCCAGCAGTGGGACAGGGGTAATGGGAAAACTGTTTTTT. This gives the protein CASSGTGVMGKLFF.